The clone carrying this TCR beta chain came up a few times. What it binds is not known. CDR1 is SGHVS and CDR2 is FNYEAQ in the germline V gene. V was pared by 6 bases and J by 5 bases, with 16 bases between. The CDR3 is 14 amino acids. Regarding treatment: oral pan-JAK inhibitor, 5-10 mg twice daily. The authors sorted CD4+ and CD8+ T cells from PBMCs. This sample is part of a study of CD8+ T cells in alopecia areata. Following extraction, RNA underwent reverse transcription to cDNA, which served as the sequencing template. Generated by immunoSEQ multiplex PCR, the TCRdb table keeps only in-frame clones and is missing some. The sample has 150,000 to 200,000 clones, approximately 52% seen once. Study-level points and caveats: Tofacitinib delivered significant drops in scalp clonality and in expanded CD8+ clones among the top 100. Amid tofacitinib therapy, many expanded lesional clones stayed present in scalp and blood.

This chain uses TRBV7-6 with TRBJ2-5; possibly TRBD1 or TRBD2 for D (6 bases each). Sequencing was performed on CD4+ T cells sorted from blood, taken around week 55, from a patient treated with tofacitinib. The receptor comes from a human donor with alopecia areata. The CDR3 protein is CASRLGGREETQYF. Written as DNA, the CDR3 is TGTGCCAGCAGGCTCGGGGGCCGGGAGGAGACCCAGTACTTC. The variable domain in full, completed from reference TRBV7-6 and TRBJ2-5, reads GAGVSQSPRYKVTKRGQDVALRCDPISGHVSLYWYRQALGQGPEFLTYFNYEAQQDKSGLPNDRFSAERPEGSISTLTIQRTEQRDSAMYRCASRLGGREETQYFGPGTRLLVL.